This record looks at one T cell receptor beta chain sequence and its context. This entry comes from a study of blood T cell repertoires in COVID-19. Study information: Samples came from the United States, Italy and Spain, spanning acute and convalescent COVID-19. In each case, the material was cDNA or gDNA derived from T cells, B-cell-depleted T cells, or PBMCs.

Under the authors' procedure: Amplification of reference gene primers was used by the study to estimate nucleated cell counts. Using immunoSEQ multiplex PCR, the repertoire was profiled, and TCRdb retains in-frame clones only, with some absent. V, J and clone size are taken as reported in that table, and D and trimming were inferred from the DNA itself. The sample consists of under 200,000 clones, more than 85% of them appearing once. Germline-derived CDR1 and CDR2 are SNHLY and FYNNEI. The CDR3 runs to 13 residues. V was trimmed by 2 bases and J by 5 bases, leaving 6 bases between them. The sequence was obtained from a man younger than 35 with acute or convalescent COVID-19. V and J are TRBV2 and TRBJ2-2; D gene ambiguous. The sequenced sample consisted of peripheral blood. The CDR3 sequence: CASSESTTGELFF. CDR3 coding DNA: TGTGCCAGCAGTGAATCTACGACCGGGGAGCTGTTTTTT.